These 21 T cell receptor beta chains were sequenced from one sample in a study of T-cell reconstitution after alpha-beta-depleted transplantation in children. Unique molecular identifiers were used in preparing the TCRbeta library. TCRdb reanalysed the PCR reads using MiXCR and keeps one entry per CDR3 protein. Of hundreds of thousands of distinct CDR3 sequences listed, nearly 8% are singletons. Whole-study findings and limits: Diversity and T-cell counts at one year after transplant derived mostly from new T cells.

The antigens of these receptors remain unknown. This specimen was peripheral blood, taken 360 days after TCRalphabeta/CD19-depleted stem cell transplant. These receptors were taken from a female patient aged 2-10 years who had a stem cell transplant for Fanconi anemia, so the T cells may come from the graft donor.

In this sample, this clonotype turned up many times. This chain connects TRBV2 to TRBJ1-2, with 9 bases fitting TRBD1. In germline, CDR1 is SNHLY, CDR2 FYNNEI. The CDR3 is 14 residues long. J gave up 1 base and V 6 bases, and 3 bases lay outside the gene matches. DNA of the CDR3: TGTGCCAGCAGGGGGACAGGGATTAACTATGGCTACACCTTC. Its protein product is CASRGTGINYGYTF.

The chain's CDR3 is CASSTPEPAQTGELFF. The CDR3 coding sequence is TGTGCCAGCAGCACCCCCGAGCCGGCGCAGACCGGGGAGCTGTTTTTT. The chain carries TRBV11-2 and TRBJ2-2; D gene unclear. Trimming removed 5 bases at V and 5 bases at J, with 18 bases between. Germline CDR1 is SGHAT and CDR2 is FQNNGV. This CDR3 contains 16 residues.

This clonotype was picked up a small number of times. V is TRBV18 and J is TRBJ2-1, with 8 nucleotides matching TRBD1. CDR1 KGHSH and CDR2 LQKENI come from the germline V gene. CDR3 length: 16 amino acids. V dropped 2 bases and J dropped 9; count of bases not matched to a gene: 12. The CDR3 sequence: CASSPLDRAAFSEQFF. In DNA form, the CDR3 reads TGTGCCAGCTCACCATTGGACAGGGCGGCCTTCAGTGAGCAGTTCTTC. The full variable domain, completed using reference TRBV18 and TRBJ2-1, is NAGVMQNPRHLVRRRGQEARLRCSPMKGHSHVYWYRQLPEEGLKFMVYLQKENIIDESGMPKERFSAEFPKEGPSILRIQQVVRGDSAAYFCASSPLDRAAFSEQFFGPGTRLTVL.

This clonotype has a count of ten or more. The chain joins TRBV5-1 to TRBJ2-2, with no clear D. Trimming stripped 1 base from V and 0 bases from J, with 4 bases between. There are 14 residues in the CDR3. In germline, CDR1 is SGHRS, CDR2 YFSETQ. The CDR3 nucleotides read TGCGCCAGCAGCTTGCTAGCGAACACCGGGGAGCTGTTTTTT. This sequence encodes CASSLLANTGELFF.

This clonotype was picked up a small number of times. The chain carries TRBV2 and TRBJ2-7; TRBD2 aligns across 9 bases. Trimming cost V 8 bases and J 5 bases; bases outside gene matches: 13. CDR3 length: 15 residues. Looked up from germline, CDR1 is SNHLY and CDR2 is FYNNEI. CDR3 nucleotides: TGTGCCAGCGGGCCCGGGACTAGCAACGTCCACGAGCAGTACTTC. This gives the protein CASGPGTSNVHEQYF.

This clonotype was seen ten or more times. This chain joins TRBV5-1 and TRBJ2-5; TRBD2 matches 7 bases. Germline V gene data show CDR1 as SGHRS and CDR2 as YFSETQ. V lost 0 bases and J lost 3; bases outside the gene matches: 2. This CDR3 spans 14 amino acids. CDR3 DNA sequence: TGCGCCAGCAGCTTGGTTCTAGCGGAAGAGACCCAGTACTTC. This sequence encodes CASSLVLAEETQYF.

There are many counts of this clonotype. The chain combines TRBV4-3 with TRBJ2-4, with 11 bases identical to TRBD2. J gave up 0 bases and V 4 bases, and 5 bases lay outside the gene matches. This CDR3 contains 17 residues. Germline lookup yields CDR1 LGHNA and CDR2 YSLEER. CDR3 residues: CASSLLAGAGAKNIQYF. The CDR3 nucleotides read TGCGCCAGCAGCCTACTAGCGGGGGCCGGAGCCAAAAACATTCAGTACTTC.

The chain carries TRBV6-1 and TRBJ1-1, with D uncertain. The CDR3 totals 13 residues. Looked up from germline, CDR1 is MNHNS and CDR2 is SASEGT. Trimming left V 4 bases short and J 1 base short, with 7 bases between. The chain's CDR3 is CASSAQRNTEAFF. DNA of the CDR3: TGTGCCAGCAGTGCCCAACGGAACACTGAAGCTTTCTTT.

This clonotype has a count of ten or more. The rearrangement links TRBV6-1 to TRBJ2-5; no reliable D call. This CDR3 spans 13 amino acids. V shed 4 bases and J shed 1 base, with 7 bases lying between them. The germline V gene has CDR1 MNHNS and CDR2 SASEGT. The CDR3 loop reads CASSGQAQETQYF. CDR3 nucleotides: TGTGCCAGCAGTGGTCAGGCCCAAGAGACCCAGTACTTC.

This clonotype showed up many times. The chain has TRBV20-1 and TRBJ1-5, with D unresolved. Looked up from germline, CDR1 is DFQATT and CDR2 is SNEGSKA (reference sequence). This CDR3 has 11 amino acids. V shed 3 bases and J shed 5 bases, with 5 bases lying between them. The CDR3 loop reads CSASLHQPQHF. In nucleotides, the CDR3 is TGCAGTGCTAGTCTCCATCAGCCCCAGCATTTT.

This clonotype showed up many times. The rearrangement uses TRBV20-1 and TRBJ1-2; the D is unclear. CDR1 is DFQATT and CDR2 is SNEGSKA in the germline V gene (reference sequence). V lost 3 bases to trimming and J lost 2 bases, with 7 bases between them. This CDR3 spans 12 amino acids. The CDR3: CSASGENYGYTF. In nucleotides, the CDR3 is TGCAGTGCTAGCGGGGAGAACTATGGCTACACCTTC.

This clonotype was counted ten times or more. The gene calls are TRBV28 and TRBJ2-1, with D perhaps matching TRBD1 or TRBD2 (5 bases each). The CDR3 covers 12 residues. V was shortened by 2 bases and J by 9 bases, with 8 bases between the two germline ends. CDR1 and CDR2 from the germline V gene are MDHEN and SYDVKM. The CDR3 sequence is CASSLPGTEQFF. The DNA for the CDR3 is TGTGCCAGCAGTTTACCTGGGACTGAGCAGTTCTTC.

This clonotype was detected a few times. The V and J genes are TRBV11-1 and TRBJ1-1; 9 bases align to TRBD1. V gave up 2 bases and J gave up 6 bases; unmatched junction bases: 10. The germline gives CDR1 SGHAT, CDR2 FQDESV (reference sequence). The CDR3 runs to 16 residues. The CDR3 sequence: CASSLTTGGVGSEAFF. CDR3 nucleotide sequence: TGTGCCAGCAGCTTAACCACAGGGGGCGTCGGGTCTGAAGCTTTCTTT.

CDR3 region: CASSRGMGWNQPQHF. The CDR3 region has the DNA TGTGCCAGCAGTCGGGGTATGGGGTGGAATCAGCCCCAGCATTTT. This rearrangement joins TRBV27 to TRBJ1-5; D ambiguous. CDR3 size: 15 residues. Looked up from germline, CDR1 is MNHEY and CDR2 is SMNVEV (reference sequence). V lost 5 bases to trimming and J lost 4 bases, with 15 bases between them.

This clonotype was observed at least ten times. The CDR3, as DNA: TGTGCCAGCAGTTTGGCTTCCGCAGGGCCCAATGAGCAGTTCTTC. Residues: CASSLASAGPNEQFF. The chain couples TRBV12-3 or TRBV12-4 to TRBJ2-1; a weak D match, TRBD1 (5 bases). Deletions cut 3 bases from V and 6 bases from J, with 15 bases between. This CDR3 comprises 15 residues.

Many counts were recorded for this clonotype. The chain joins TRBV7-6 to TRBJ1-1, with D maybe TRBD1 (6 bases). Deletions cut 5 bases from V and 3 bases from J, with 10 bases between. The CDR3 is 13 amino acids. Looked up from germline, CDR1 is SGHVS and CDR2 is FNYEAQ. CDR3: CASSLKGDTEAFF. DNA for the CDR3: TGTGCCAGCAGCCTGAAGGGGGACACTGAAGCTTTCTTT. Full variable domain (outside the CDR3, taken from reference TRBV7-6 and TRBJ1-1): GAGVSQSPRYKVTKRGQDVALRCDPISGHVSLYWYRQALGQGPEFLTYFNYEAQQDKSGLPNDRFSAERPEGSISTLTIQRTEQRDSAMYRCASSLKGDTEAFFGQGTRLTVV.

In its sample, this clonotype was seen many times. The V and J genes are TRBV6-5 and TRBJ2-7, with TRBD2 as a possible D gene (5 bases). Germline assignment: CDR1 MNHEY and CDR2 SVGAGI. The CDR3 is 14 residues long. V lost 6 bases, J lost 1 base, and 13 bases lay in between. The CDR3 region is CASSTVPGSYEQYF. The DNA of the CDR3 is TGTGCCAGCAGCACAGTACCGGGATCCTACGAGCAGTACTTC.

This clonotype was counted ten times or more. This chain uses TRBV15 with TRBJ1-4; TRBD1 agrees at 8 bases. The CDR3 is 14 residues long. Germline V lookup: CDR1 LNHNV, CDR2 YYDKDF (reference sequence). V shed 8 bases and J 8 bases; nucleotides not matched to a gene: 10. The chain's CDR3 is CATRSSGGGEKLFF. Here the CDR3 DNA reads TGTGCCACCCGAAGCTCAGGGGGCGGCGAAAAACTGTTTTTT.

The sample holds a few counts of this clonotype. This chain links TRBV28 with TRBJ2-3; the match to TRBD2 covers 11 bases. This CDR3 has 17 amino acids. With V trimmed by 6 bases and J by 4 bases, 12 bases remained unmatched. Germline CDR1 reads MDHEN; CDR2 reads SYDVKM. CDR3 DNA: TGTGCCAGCAGACCTCCTTTACTAGCGGGGGTAGCAGATACGCAGTATTTT. Protein sequence: CASRPPLLAGVADTQYF.

There are many counts of this clonotype. The V gene is TRBV11-2, the J gene TRBJ2-7, with TRBD1 as a possible D gene (5 bases). Per germline, CDR1 SGHAT and CDR2 FQNNGV. Trimming removed 1 base from V and 3 bases from J, with 10 bases in between. CDR3 length: 14 residues. The CDR3 nucleotides read TGTGCCAGCAGCTTAGCGGACATACGCTACGAGCAGTACTTC. Translation gives CASSLADIRYEQYF.

A single count supports this clonotype. This may be a read error, as it is one base from a much larger clone. V usage is TRBV24-1 and J usage is TRBJ2-3; maybe TRBD2 (5 bases). The V gene's germline CDR1 is KGHDR and CDR2 SFDVKD. The CDR3 runs 16 residues. Trimming took off 8 bases at V and 2 bases at J, with 19 bases between the two ends. CDR3 bases: TGTGCCACCATCGGTAGTTCGGGGTCCTCCACAGATACGCAGTATTTT. The encoded protein is CATIGSSGSSTDTQYF.